What follows are 28 T cell receptor beta chains derived from one specimen sequenced in a study of blood T cell repertoires in COVID-19. Repertoires were generated with immunoSEQ multiplex PCR, while TCRdb's copy carries only in-frame clones and drops some. The table includes about half a million clones, about 85% detected once. The source material was PBMCs or T cells enriched from blood (not recorded which). All receptors derive from a woman aged 60-75 years who had recovered from COVID-19.

The chain links TRBV4-1 to TRBJ1-5; 7 bases are shared with TRBD1. The V gene end was trimmed by 1 base and the J gene end by 0 bases; junction bases not matched to a gene: 3. This CDR3 is built from 16 residues. Germline V gene sequence: CDR1 MGHRA, CDR2 YSYEKL. For the CDR3, the DNA is TGCGCCAGCAGCCAAGTACAGGGGAATAGCAATCAGCCCCAGCATTTT. Its protein product is CASSQVQGNSNQPQHF.

This clone showed up many times. The same CDR3 arises from other DNA sequences in this sample as well. The chain links TRBV5-1 to TRBJ1-5, with a possible D match to TRBD1 (5 bases). The germline V and J ends were trimmed by 0 bases and 0 bases, with 7 bases remaining between them. Germline V gives CDR1 SGHRS, CDR2 YFSETQ. CDR3 length equals 15 residues. The CDR3 loop reads CASSLVGGSNQPQHF. The DNA for the CDR3 is TGCGCCAGCAGCTTGGTGGGGGGTAGCAATCAGCCCCAGCATTTT.

About this clone: The same CDR3 also results from other DNA sequences found in this sample. This chain joins TRBV2 and TRBJ2-2; 10 bases match TRBD1. The CDR3 has 15 residues. Trimming at V came to 8 bases and at J to 2 bases, leaving 5 bases not matched to a gene. In germline, CDR1 is SNHLY, CDR2 FYNNEI. The CDR3 sequence: CASSGQGGNTGELFF. CDR3 sequence (DNA): TGTGCCAGCTCCGGACAGGGGGGCAACACCGGGGAGCTGTTTTTT.

V is TRBV19 and J is TRBJ2-3; TRBD1 matches at 9 bases. This CDR3 is built from 14 residues. The germline CDR1 and CDR2 sequences are LNHDA and SQIVND (reference sequence). Losses at the gene ends were 7 bases for V and 4 bases for J; bases not matched to a gene: 6. The chain's CDR3 is CASIKGQGADTQYF. CDR3 sequence (DNA): TGTGCCAGTATCAAGGGACAGGGAGCAGATACGCAGTATTTT.

The chain combines TRBV5-4 with TRBJ1-6; 8 bases map to TRBD1. Germline CDR1 reads SGHNT; CDR2 reads YYREEE (reference sequence). V was clipped by 4 bases and J by 7 bases; unmatched bases: 1. The CDR3 totals 13 residues. CDR3 protein: CASSGQGNSPLHF. In nucleotides, the CDR3 is TGTGCCAGCAGCGGACAGGGAAATTCACCCCTCCACTTT. The full variable domain, completed using reference TRBV5-4 and TRBJ1-6, is ETGVTQSPTHLIKTRGQQVTLRCSSQSGHNTVSWYQQALGQGPQFIFQYYREEENGRGNFPPRFSGLQFPNYSSELNVNALELDDSALYLCASSGQGNSPLHFGNGTRLTVT.

J is TRBJ1-2 and V is TRBV5-1, with D perhaps TRBD1 (6 bases). CDR1 SGHRS and CDR2 YFSETQ come from the germline V gene. This CDR3 comprises 14 residues. Trimming cost V 4 bases and J 8 bases, with 18 bases left between them. CDR3 amino acids: CASSTGTHAEGYTF. The CDR3 region has the DNA TGCGCCAGCAGCACCGGGACACACGCGGAGGGCTACACCTTC.

The V gene is TRBV12-3 or TRBV12-4, the J gene TRBJ2-1, with a tentative D call TRBD1 (5 bases). CDR3 length: 13 residues. Trimming took off 6 bases at V and 9 bases at J, with 15 bases between the two ends. This CDR3 is CASSPETVGEQFF. CDR3 bases: TGTGCCAGCAGCCCGGAGACAGTCGGTGAGCAGTTCTTC.

The rearrangement links TRBV6-2 or TRBV6-3 to TRBJ1-5; D unclear. The CDR3 is 12 amino acids. V was cut by 8 bases and J by 3 bases, with 8 bases left in between. The germline gives CDR1 MNHEY, CDR2 SVGEGT. The CDR3 here is CASGQPNQPQHF. CDR3 nucleotide sequence: TGTGCCAGCGGCCAGCCCAATCAGCCCCAGCATTTT.

The chain is built from TRBV27 and TRBJ2-7; D might be TRBD1 (6 bases). V gave up 3 bases and J gave up 3 bases, with 12 bases separating them. Looked up from germline, CDR1 is MNHEY and CDR2 is SMNVEV (reference sequence). This CDR3 has 14 amino acids. CDR3 DNA sequence: TGTGCCAGCAGTTTCCGGACAGCGCGCTACGAGCAGTACGTC. This sequence encodes CASSFRTARYEQYV.

V and J are TRBV30 and TRBJ1-5; the D gene is possibly TRBD1 (6 bases). V was trimmed by 3 bases and J by 5 bases, leaving 17 bases between them. This CDR3 comprises 15 residues. The V gene's germline CDR1 is GTSNPN and CDR2 SVGIG (reference sequence). The CDR3 region is CAWSSHPGQDQPQHF. The CDR3 DNA follows: TGTGCCTGGAGCTCACATCCGGGACAAGATCAGCCCCAGCATTTT.

The CDR3 region is CAIKTSGSDNSPLHF. The DNA for the CDR3 is TGTGCCATCAAGACTTCAGGGTCCGATAATTCACCCCTCCACTTT. The genes are TRBV10-3 and TRBJ1-6; D possibly corresponds to TRBD1 (5 bases). CDR1 ENHRY and CDR2 SYGVKD come from the germline V gene. Between the trimmed V and J ends, which lost 7 bases and 5 bases, there was a span of 15 bases. The length of the CDR3 is 15 residues.

This clone was found once. The V and J genes are TRBV6-1 and TRBJ1-5; no clear D gene. From germline, CDR1 is MNHNS and CDR2 SASEGT. The CDR3 loop spans 16 amino acids. The V gene lost 2 bases and the J gene lost 7 bases, with 18 bases spanning the gap. DNA for the CDR3: TGTGCCAGCAGTGAAAGGGTTGAGAGGGTAAACCAGCCCCAGCATTTT. Amino acid sequence: CASSERVERVNQPQHF.

The sample holds one count of this clone. The chain links TRBV19 to TRBJ1-2, with D perhaps TRBD1 (6 bases). Between the trimmed V and J ends, which lost 9 bases and 5 bases, there was a span of 28 bases. This CDR3 has 17 residues. CDR1 is LNHDA and CDR2 is SQIVND in the germline V gene (reference sequence). The CDR3 spells CASLKGAGAVPIYGYTF. DNA for the CDR3: TGTGCCAGCCTGAAGGGAGCAGGGGCCGTCCCTATTTATGGCTACACCTTC.

The chain couples TRBV5-1 to TRBJ2-3, with TRBD2 identical over 11 bases. The CDR3 runs to 17 residues. V shed 0 bases, J shed 1 base, and the junction held 4 bases outside the gene matches. Germline V gene lookup returns CDR1 SGHRS and CDR2 YFSETQ. In DNA form, the CDR3 reads TGCGCCAGCAGCTTGGCTAGCGGGGGGTCGGGCACAGATACGCAGTATTTT. Translating it yields CASSLASGGSGTDTQYF.

The rearrangement uses TRBV2 and TRBJ2-7, with 7 nucleotides matching TRBD1. The V gene's germline CDR1 is SNHLY and CDR2 FYNNEI. V lost 4 bases to trimming and J lost 0 bases; unmatched junction nucleotides: 15. CDR3 length: 18 residues. In nucleotides, the CDR3 is TGTGCCAGCAGTGGTGAGGGGGCCGTCGGTCGGAGCTCCTACGAGCAGTACTTC. As protein: CASSGEGAVGRSSYEQYF.

The V call is TRBV2, the J call TRBJ1-2; TRBD1 is a possible D gene (6 bases). V lost 6 bases to trimming and J lost 8 bases, with 16 bases between them. Germline V gives CDR1 SNHLY, CDR2 FYNNEI. This CDR3 spans 13 amino acids. The DNA for the CDR3 is TGTGCCAGCAGGGGTAGACAGGTTCGAGGCTACACCTTC. Encoded protein: CASRGRQVRGYTF.

The chain is built from TRBV9 and TRBJ2-2; 7 bases agree with TRBD1. Trimming cost V 5 bases and J 0 bases; bases outside gene matches: 4. CDR1 is SGDLS, CDR2 YYNGEE, per germline. This CDR3 region has 15 residues. The CDR3 loop is CASSSGTANTGELFF. CDR3 DNA sequence: TGTGCCAGCAGTTCCGGGACAGCGAACACCGGGGAGCTGTTTTTT.

Note on this clone: Relative to the germline gene, one junction end is altered; a read error may explain this. The chain couples TRBV19 to TRBJ1-1, with 8 nucleotides matching TRBD1. Germline V gives CDR1 LNHDA, CDR2 SQIVND (reference sequence). The CDR3 sequence is 13 residues long. CDR3 sequence reads: CASSLEDRAPAFF. The CDR3 DNA follows: TGTGCCAGTAGTCTAGAGGACAGGGCCCCAGCTTTCTTT.

The chain joins TRBV18 to TRBJ2-1, with TRBD2 matching over 8 bases. Losses at the gene ends were 6 bases for V and 4 bases for J; bases not matched to a gene: 11. CDR3 length equals 16 residues. Per the germline V gene, CDR1 is KGHSH and CDR2 is LQKENI. The CDR3 DNA sequence: TGTGCCAGCTCCCATAGCGGGGCTAGCCGGTACAATGAGCAGTTCTTC. Its protein is CASSHSGASRYNEQFF.

The count of this clone is one. V and J are TRBV3-1 (or the pseudogene TRBV3-2) and TRBJ2-7; 7 bases are a match to TRBD1. The length of the CDR3 is 15 residues. The germline gives CDR1 LGHDT, CDR2 YNNKEL (reference sequence). V gave up 4 bases and J gave up 4 bases; unmatched junction bases: 10. The CDR3 region has the DNA TGTGCCAGCAGCCCCTCGTGGGACAGCCTTTACGAGCAGTACTTC. Residues: CASSPSWDSLYEQYF.

The rearrangement links TRBV2 to TRBJ1-1, with 8 bases fitting TRBD1. V lost 6 bases and J lost 11; bases outside the gene matches: 8. The CDR3 extends over 12 amino acids. Per the germline V gene, CDR1 is SNHLY and CDR2 is FYNNEI. The CDR3 nucleotides read TGTGCCAGCAGACAGGACAGGGCCCTCGCTTTCTTT. Protein sequence: CASRQDRALAFF. Together with reference TRBV2 and TRBJ1-1, the CDR3 gives the full variable domain: EPEVTQTPSHQVTQMGQEVILRCVPISNHLYFYWYRQILGQKVEFLVSFYNNEISEKSEIFDDQFSVERPDGSNFTLKIRSTKLEDSAMYFCASRQDRALAFFGQGTRLTVV.

The gene calls are TRBV12-3 or TRBV12-4 and TRBJ2-7; D is possibly TRBD1 (5 bases). The CDR3 has 12 residues. V lost 5 bases and J lost 5, with 10 bases in between. CDR3 amino acids: CASSLKGNEQYV. The CDR3 DNA sequence: TGTGCCAGCAGTCTTAAGGGGAACGAGCAGTACGTC.

The rearrangement uses TRBV2 and TRBJ1-1, with D perhaps matching TRBD1 (5 bases). The V end lost 8 bases, the J end lost 5 bases, and 9 bases lay between the germline ends. The CDR3 contains 11 residues. Germline V gives CDR1 SNHLY, CDR2 FYNNEI. The DNA for the CDR3 is TGTGCCAGCGGAGGGGATACTGAAGCTTTCTTT. Amino acids: CASGGDTEAFF.

The rearrangement joins TRBV5-5 to TRBJ1-6, with TRBD1 matching over 9 bases. Germline CDR1 is SGHKS and CDR2 is YYEKEE (reference sequence). With 4 bases clipped from V and 7 bases from J, the junction kept 6 bases outside the gene matches. The CDR3 sequence is 15 residues long. Written as DNA, the CDR3 is TGTGCCAGCAGCCTGACAGGGGGGCAAAATTCACCCCTCCACTTT. Translated: CASSLTGGQNSPLHF.

V is TRBV6-1 and J is TRBJ2-7; 8 bases map to TRBD1. The CDR3 extends over 15 amino acids. Germline lookup yields CDR1 MNHNS and CDR2 SASEGT. J was trimmed by 5 bases and V by 0 bases; bases with no gene match: 6. CDR3 nucleotides: TGTGCCAGCAGTGAAGCAAGGACAGGGCACAACGAGCAGTACTTC. As protein: CASSEARTGHNEQYF.

The chain couples TRBV5-6 to TRBJ1-4; D may be TRBD1 (5 bases). The CDR3 has 13 amino acids. Trimming left V 1 base short and J 10 bases short, with 11 bases between. Germline V gene data show CDR1 as SGHDT and CDR2 as YYEEEE. CDR3 residues: CASSLQGYGKLFF. CDR3 coding DNA: TGTGCCAGCAGCTTGCAGGGTTACGGAAAACTGTTTTTT.

In its sample, this clone was seen a few times. The rearrangement uses TRBV7-9 and TRBJ1-1, with a possible D match to TRBD1 (5 bases). V lost 1 base, J lost 5 bases, and 17 bases lay in between. Germline V gene lookup returns CDR1 SEHNR and CDR2 FQNEAQ (reference sequence). The CDR3 runs to 16 residues. CDR3 region: CASSLVGSQGNTEAFF. The CDR3 bases are TGTGCCAGCAGCTTAGTAGGATCCCAGGGAAATACTGAAGCTTTCTTT.

The chain links TRBV2 to TRBJ2-1; D is uncertain. CDR1 is SNHLY and CDR2 is FYNNEI in the germline V gene. V shed 4 bases and J shed 3 bases, with 10 bases lying between them. This CDR3 spans 14 amino acids. The CDR3: CASSVRGLYNEQFF. CDR3 DNA: TGTGCCAGCAGTGTCCGAGGTCTCTACAATGAGCAGTTCTTC. Looking up the rest from reference TRBV2 and TRBJ2-1 gives the full variable domain: EPEVTQTPSHQVTQMGQEVILRCVPISNHLYFYWYRQILGQKVEFLVSFYNNEISEKSEIFDDQFSVERPDGSNFTLKIRSTKLEDSAMYFCASSVRGLYNEQFFGPGTRLTVL.